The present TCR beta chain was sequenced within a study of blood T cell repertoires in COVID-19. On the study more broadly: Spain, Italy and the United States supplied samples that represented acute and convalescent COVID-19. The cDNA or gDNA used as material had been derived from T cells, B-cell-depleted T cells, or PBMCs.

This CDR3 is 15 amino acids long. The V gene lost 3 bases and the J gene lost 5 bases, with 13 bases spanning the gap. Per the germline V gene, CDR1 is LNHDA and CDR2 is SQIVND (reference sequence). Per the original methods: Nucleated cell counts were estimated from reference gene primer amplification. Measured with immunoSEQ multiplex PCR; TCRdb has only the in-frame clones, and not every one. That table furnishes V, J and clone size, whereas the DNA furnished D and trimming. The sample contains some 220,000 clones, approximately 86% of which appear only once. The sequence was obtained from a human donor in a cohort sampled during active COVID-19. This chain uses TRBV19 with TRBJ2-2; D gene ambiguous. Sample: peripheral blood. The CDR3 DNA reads TGTGCCAGTAGTATTTACACTAAAGGAACCGGGGAGCTGTTTTTT. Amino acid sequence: CASSIYTKGTGELFF.